Listed below are T cell receptor beta chains from one sample, sequenced in a study of T cell repertoires in cytomegalovirus infection. These receptors lack a known antigen. MiXCR, applied by TCRdb to the reads, yields one record per CDR3 protein. The sample includes roughly 200,000 distinct CDR3 sequences, approximately 38% of them seen just once. The source was CD8+ T cells from cultured PBMCs, collected from culture after CMV antigen stimulation. The origin of the receptors is a human donor in good health (CMV status not recorded). Some clones in this sample may be carry-over from other donors' samples. Both conserved end residues are part of each CDR3. A D gene is named only where the DNA matches it firmly. Size tells how often a clone was seen (once, few, many) or the class of an expanded clone, and some rows leave it out.

V	D	J	size	DNA	CDR3
TRBV28	TRBD2	TRBJ2-7	many	TGTGCCAGCAGTCCTAGCGGGAGTTGGTCCTACGAGCAGTACTTC	CASSPSGSWSYEQYF
TRBV24-1	-	TRBJ2-1	-	TGTGCCATCCAAGGGGGTCCCTCCTACAATGAGCAGTTCTTC	CAIQGGPSYNEQFF
TRBV5-4	-	TRBJ1-2	-	TGTGCCAGCAGCTTGGCGAAGGGTCTTTATGGCTACACCTTC	CASSLAKGLYGYTF
TRBV7-8	-	TRBJ1-1	few	TGTGCCAGCAGCTTAGAATGGGGGGGGTCCACTGAAGCTTTCTTT	CASSLEWGGSTEAFF
TRBV5-5	-	TRBJ2-7	-	TGTGCCAGCACCCTGCGATGGGACCGGCTCGACGAGCAGTACTTC	CASTLRWDRLDEQYF
TRBV7-6	TRBD1	TRBJ1-1	-	TGTGCCAGCAGCGCAAACAGGGGTTTGCGAACTGAAGCTTTCTTT	CASSANRGLRTEAFF
TRBV2	-	TRBJ2-7	once	TGTGCCAGCAGTGTGACGGATACCTACGAGCAGTACTTC	CASSVTDTYEQYF
TRBV19	-	TRBJ2-1	-	TGTGCCAGTAGGGGGCACTCCTACAATGAGCAGTTCTTC	CASRGHSYNEQFF
TRBV27	-	TRBJ1-1	-	TGTGCCAGCAGTTTACCGGGACGGGGTGCCACTGAAGCTTTCTTT	CASSLPGRGATEAFF
TRBV12-3/TRBV12-4	-	TRBJ1-2	few	TGTGCCAGCAGTTTAGCATTCCTTGGGTATGGCTACACCTTC	CASSLAFLGYGYTF
TRBV6-4	-	TRBJ1-1	-	TGTGCCAGCAGTGACTCGATCAACACTGAAGCTTTCTTT	CASSDSINTEAFF
TRBV7-6	-	TRBJ1-2	few	TGTGCCAGCAGCTTACAACATCGATATGGCTACACCTTC	CASSLQHRYGYTF
TRBV19	-	TRBJ1-4	-	TGTGCTACGGGGACTCGAGATGAAAAACTGTTTTTT	CATGTRDEKLFF
TRBV28	TRBD2	TRBJ2-1	-	TGTGCCAGCAGTTTGGGGGGGACTAGGTACAATGAGCAGTTCTTC	CASSLGGTRYNEQFF
TRBV28	-	TRBJ2-1	many	TGTGCCAGCAGTTTATGGGGGGGTGTTGGGGGACGTTTAAACAATGAGCAGTTCTTC	CASSLWGGVGGRLNNEQFF
TRBV4-1	TRBD1	TRBJ1-2	-	TGCGCCAGCAGCCAAGGGTCAGGGGGCGGCTACACCTTC	CASSQGSGGGYTF
TRBV28	TRBD2	TRBJ2-2	-	TGTGCCAGCGGTTTACTTCAGACTAGCGGGAGGTCCGGGGAGCTGTTTTTT	CASGLLQTSGRSGELFF
TRBV12-3/TRBV12-4	-	TRBJ1-5	-	TGTGCCAGCAGTTTACTGCCTCCGGGACAAAGCAATCAGCCCCAGCATTTT	CASSLLPPGQSNQPQHF
TRBV7-6	TRBD2	TRBJ2-1	-	TGTGCCAGCAGCCTAGGACTAGCGGAGTTCAATGAGCAGTTCTTC	CASSLGLAEFNEQFF
TRBV5-1	TRBD1	TRBJ2-3	many	TGCGCCAGCACCCGGGGACAGGGCACAGATACGCAGTATTTT	CASTRGQGTDTQYF
TRBV5-1	-	TRBJ1-1	-	TGCGCCAGCAGCTTGGCCGTCGGCACAGGGAATACTGAAGCTTTCTTT	CASSLAVGTGNTEAFF
TRBV7-9	-	TRBJ1-4	once	TGTGCCAGCAGCCGAACAAGGGCGACTAATGAAAAACTGTTTTTT	CASSRTRATNEKLFF
TRBV7-8	-	TRBJ2-7	few	TGTGCCAGCAGCTTAGTAGACGAGCAGTACTTC	CASSLVDEQYF
TRBV6-4	TRBD2	TRBJ2-3	few	TGTGCCAGCAGTGAGGGACTAGCGGACACAGATACGCAGTATTTT	CASSEGLADTDTQYF
TRBV28	TRBD1	TRBJ2-1	few	TGTGCCAGCAGTTTCCCCCTTGAACGACAGGGTATAGATGAGCAGTTCTTC	CASSFPLERQGIDEQFF
TRBV6-1	TRBD1	TRBJ2-1	few	TGTGCCAGCATTAAAACCGGGACAGGGGGCCCTCGAGATGAGCAGTTCTTC	CASIKTGTGGPRDEQFF
TRBV7-9	TRBD2	TRBJ2-7	many	TGTGCCAGCAGCTTACCGGGGGGACGATATGGAGTGGAGCAGTACTTC	CASSLPGGRYGVEQYF
TRBV9	TRBD2	TRBJ2-1	many	TGTGCCAGCAGCGTAAGCGGGGGTTACAATGAGCAGTTCTTC	CASSVSGGYNEQFF
TRBV7-8	-	TRBJ1-1	few	TGTGCCAGCAGCTTAGAGGGCAGGAGGTCTGAAGCTTTCTTT	CASSLEGRRSEAFF
TRBV27	-	TRBJ2-1	few	TGTGCCAGCAGCCCGGTCCCCGTCTCCTACAATGAGCAGTTCTTC	CASSPVPVSYNEQFF
TRBV20-1	-	TRBJ2-1	few	TGCAGTGCTGAAGGGGAAGGGGATATCTATTTAAGCTCCTACAATGAGCAGTTCTTC	CSAEGEGDIYLSSYNEQFF
TRBV2	-	TRBJ1-2	few	TGTGCCAGCAGTGAAGGTGAATATGACTACACCTTC	CASSEGEYDYTF
TRBV28	TRBD1	TRBJ2-7	-	TGTGCCAGCAGCCCTCTACAGGGGGCCTACGAGCAGTACTTC	CASSPLQGAYEQYF
TRBV7-2	-	TRBJ2-1	few	TGTGCCAGCAGCCCTACGAGAAGTAGGACGGGGAGCAGACAATTCTTC	CASSPTRSRTGSRQFF
TRBV7-9	-	TRBJ2-7	-	TGTGCCAGCAGCTCACCTTCGGACAGATCCTACGAGCAGTACTTC	CASSSPSDRSYEQYF
TRBV7-9	-	TRBJ1-1	-	TGTGCCAGCAGACTAGAGGGGGACACTGAAGCTTTCTTT	CASRLEGDTEAFF
TRBV27	-	TRBJ1-1	-	TGTGCCAGCAGTTCCGGGACTGACTTGACTGAAGCTTTCTTT	CASSSGTDLTEAFF
TRBV20-1	TRBD1	TRBJ2-5	once	TGCAGTGCTGGGGGACAGGGTAGGCGGGAGACCCAGTACTTC	CSAGGQGRRETQYF
TRBV10-3	TRBD1	TRBJ2-1	-	TGTGCCACCGTGGAACAGGGGGCGCGTAATGAGCAGTTCTTC	CATVEQGARNEQFF
TRBV19	-	TRBJ1-5	-	TGTGCCAGTAGTATGTTGGTCGGTAATCAGCCCCCGCATTTT	CASSMLVGNQPPHF
TRBV5-1	-	TRBJ1-6	many	TGCGCCAGCAGCCTAGGGCCCAACTTAAGCTCCTATAATTCACCCCTCCACTTT	CASSLGPNLSSYNSPLHF
TRBV25-1	-	TRBJ2-7	once	TGTGCCAGCTCAATCGGGGGATTGGAAGAGCAGTACTTC	CASSIGGLEEQYF
TRBV28	TRBD1	TRBJ2-7	-	TGTGCCAGCAGGATCCCGGACAGGAGAAACTACCAGCAGTACTTC	CASRIPDRRNYQQYF
TRBV11-2	-	TRBJ1-4	few	TGTGCCAGCAGCTCGATGTGGCAGGAAAAACTGTTTTTT	CASSSMWQEKLFF
TRBV30	TRBD1	TRBJ2-7	few	TGTGCCTGGACTCCGACAGGGCTGCGGGAGCAGTACTTC	CAWTPTGLREQYF
TRBV2	-	TRBJ1-1	many	TGTGCCAGCAGTGAAGTTGGGAACACTGAAGCTTTCTTT	CASSEVGNTEAFF
TRBV6-2/TRBV6-3	-	TRBJ2-7	-	TGTGCCAGCAGTTACTCCGACGCTAGGGGCGAGCAGTACTTC	CASSYSDARGEQYF
TRBV20-1	-	TRBJ2-7	few	TGCAGTGCTAGCAAGGGTTCCTACGAGCAGTACTTC	CSASKGSYEQYF
TRBV7-4	-	TRBJ2-3	-	TGTGCCAGCAGTATGAGGGACACGGCGGGAGATACGCAGTATTTT	CASSMRDTAGDTQYF
TRBV7-8	-	TRBJ2-7	few	TGTGCCAGCAGCTCAAATGACGGATACCCCTCCTACGAGCAGTACTTC	CASSSNDGYPSYEQYF
TRBV12-3/TRBV12-4	TRBD2	TRBJ2-1	few	TGTGCCAGCAGGGGGGGAGCGGGAGGGGGCAATGAGCAGTTCTTC	CASRGGAGGGNEQFF
TRBV7-4	-	TRBJ1-2	-	TGTGCCAGCAGCCCGGATTGGGGCTACACCTTC	CASSPDWGYTF
TRBV7-6	-	TRBJ2-4	-	TGTGCCAGCAGCTTAGCGTCGGAAAACATTCAGTACTTC	CASSLASENIQYF
TRBV7-8	TRBD2	TRBJ2-1	-	TGTGCCAGCAGCTTGAGCGGGAGGTTTCTCAATGAGCAGTTCTTC	CASSLSGRFLNEQFF
TRBV12-3/TRBV12-4	-	TRBJ2-2	once	TGTGCCAGCAGTTTTCCCTCGAACACCGGGGAGCTGTTTTTT	CASSFPSNTGELFF
TRBV28	TRBD1	TRBJ2-7	few	TGTGCCAGCAGTTTACGCACCCCGGACAGGGGGGACTACGAGCAGTACTTC	CASSLRTPDRGDYEQYF
TRBV10-3	-	TRBJ1-3	few	TGTGCCATCAGTGACCTCGACGCCCTGGTGGGGAACACCATATATTTT	CAISDLDALVGNTIYF
TRBV11-2	-	TRBJ1-3	few	TGTGCCAGCAGCCCCCTATTTGGACTACTGAACACCATATATTTT	CASSPLFGLLNTIYF
TRBV18	-	TRBJ1-1	-	TGTGCCAGCTTGCGCAGAGTGGGGAACACTGAAGCTTTCTTT	CASLRRVGNTEAFF
TRBV7-8	-	TRBJ1-1	-	TGTGCCAGCAGCTTAGCGGGCCAGGTTACGAACACTGAAGCTTTCTTT	CASSLAGQVTNTEAFF